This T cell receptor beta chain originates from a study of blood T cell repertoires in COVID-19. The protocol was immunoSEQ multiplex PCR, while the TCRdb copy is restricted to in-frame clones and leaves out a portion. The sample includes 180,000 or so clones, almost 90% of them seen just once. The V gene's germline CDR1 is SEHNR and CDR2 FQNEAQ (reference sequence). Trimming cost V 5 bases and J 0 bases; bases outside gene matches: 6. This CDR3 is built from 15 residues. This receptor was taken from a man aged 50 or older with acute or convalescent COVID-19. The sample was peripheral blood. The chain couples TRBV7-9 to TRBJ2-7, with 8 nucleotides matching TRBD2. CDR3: CASSEGTSYSYEQYF. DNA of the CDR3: TGTGCCAGCAGCGAAGGGACTAGTTACTCCTACGAGCAGTACTTC. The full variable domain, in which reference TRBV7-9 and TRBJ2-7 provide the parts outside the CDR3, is DTGVSQNPRHKITKRGQNVTFRCDPISEHNRLYWYRQTLGQGPEFLTYFQNEAQLEKSRLLSDRFSAERPKGSFSTLEIQRTEQGDSAMYLCASSEGTSYSYEQYFGPGTRLTVT.